This T cell receptor (beta chain) was profiled in a study of blood T cell repertoires in COVID-19. Study context: Samples came from the United States, Italy and Spain, spanning acute and convalescent COVID-19. Nucleic acid was either cDNA or gDNA, and it came from T cells, B-cell-depleted T cells, or PBMCs.

The CDR3 consists of 16 residues. Trimming took 5 bases from V and 1 from J; bases not matched to a gene: 8. Per germline, CDR1 SEHNR and CDR2 FQNEAQ (reference sequence). Per the authors' pipeline: Amplifying reference gene primers gave estimates of nucleated cell counts. Only in-frame clones appear in the TCRdb table, and some are missing; sequencing was by immunoSEQ multiplex PCR. The V and J calls and the clone size are those of that table, but D and trimming were determined from the DNA. The sample holds roughly 150,000 clones; 70% to 90% are singletons and the top ten take 2.5% to 3%. The chain has TRBV7-9 and TRBJ1-3; 7 bases match TRBD1. The TCR comes from a man in his fifties with acute or convalescent COVID-19. The specimen sequenced was peripheral blood. Here the CDR3 reads CASSPRDRESGNTIYF. The CDR3 nucleotides read TGTGCCAGCAGCCCCAGGGACAGAGAATCTGGAAACACCATATATTTT.